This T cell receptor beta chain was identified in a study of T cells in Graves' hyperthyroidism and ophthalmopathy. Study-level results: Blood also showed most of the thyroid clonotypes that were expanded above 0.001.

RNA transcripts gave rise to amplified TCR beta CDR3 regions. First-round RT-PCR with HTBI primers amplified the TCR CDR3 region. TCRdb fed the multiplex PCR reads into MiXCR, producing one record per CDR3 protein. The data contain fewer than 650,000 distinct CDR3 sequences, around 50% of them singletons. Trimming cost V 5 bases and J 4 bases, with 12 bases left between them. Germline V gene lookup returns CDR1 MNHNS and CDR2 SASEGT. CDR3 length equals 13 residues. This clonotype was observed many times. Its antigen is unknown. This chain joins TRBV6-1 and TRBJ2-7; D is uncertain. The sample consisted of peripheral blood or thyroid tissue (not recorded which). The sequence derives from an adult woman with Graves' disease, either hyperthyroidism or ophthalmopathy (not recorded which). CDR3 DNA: TGTGCCAGCAGTCAGGCTTTGGAGTACGAGCAGTACTTC. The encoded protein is CASSQALEYEQYF.